The present T cell receptor (beta chain) was sequenced within a study of neoadjuvant anti-PD-1 for oral cavity cancer (dated by TCRdb to the early 2020s). General notes on the study: Before curative-intent surgical resection, most patients were given three to four biweekly doses of nivolumab at 3 mg/kg. Patients with complete response, partial response or stable disease by RECIST 1.1 were defined as responders, whereas patients with progression were defined as non-responders. The parent correlative cohort had 11 to 12 patients and a response rate of 33%. A fourth nivolumab dose was given around day 43 to patients without progression, and definitive surgical resection was performed in those patients on days 50-56.

For deep sequencing, PBMC libraries mostly used 400 to 500 ng of input genomic DNA, with six replicates for each sample. Following the manufacturer's instructions, the team built TCRbeta libraries using the immunoSEQ hsTCRbeta kit. The finished libraries were brought together in one pool at about 2.8 nM, which was then read using an Illumina NovaSeq 6000 S4 flow cell. Turning to the authors' computational methods: The immunoSEQ Analyzer handled quality control and preprocessing of the raw data. The analysis was limited to productive rearrangements, and each clonotype was defined by a unique CDR3 amino acid sequence. Repertoire clonality was estimated as the Gini-Simpson index, computed with the R package tcR. Student's t test was used to compare Gini indices, while Pearson correlation assessed associations with tumor size change. TCRdb re-hosts the immuneACCESS table, in-frame sequences only. Its copies lack some clones; in the studies checked, an unresolved V gene accounts for under half of them, and the cause for the rest is not known. The DNA gave D and trimming, while V, J and clone size come from that table. This sample is represented by approximately 72,000 clones; around four fifths of them were singletons. Roughly 3.4% of the sample is held by the ten biggest clonotypes.

The sample's time point label, decoded: before neoadjuvant nivolumab. Patients were newly diagnosed with stage II-IVA oral cavity squamous cell carcinoma and had received no prior systemic or radiation treatment. The cohort was composed of patients with HPV-negative, locally advanced oral cavity squamous cell carcinoma. Peripheral blood mononuclear cells were analyzed directly and were not maintained or expanded in culture. The samples were drawn from a longitudinal correlative study tied to a single-arm phase II trial testing neoadjuvant nivolumab in oral cavity squamous cell carcinoma. Subject-matched pre- and post-treatment PBMCs and tumors from three responders and three non-responders were subjected to genomic DNA-based TCRbeta sequencing. Peripheral blood mononuclear cells were collected once before nivolumab treatment and again after treatment, at the time of surgery. Genomic DNA was isolated from PBMCs using the Maxwell RSC DNA from Cells kit.

CDR1 and CDR2 were assigned from the germline V gene as MNHEY and SVGAGI. The junction carries 8 bases between V and J, which are trimmed by 4 bases and 8 bases respectively. The CDR3 measures 11 amino acids from cysteine to phenylalanine. Only CDR3 DNA remains: 33 bases, in frame from the first base. A note on this clone: Its antigen remains undetermined. Base-call qualities are not available, and no considerably larger clone is one nucleotide away.

Results and caveats for the whole study, not just this receptor: Higher pretreatment blood TCRbeta clonality and lower post-treatment tumor TCRbeta clonality were correlated with higher pretreatment blood Treg/Th17 ratios. Within PBMCs, T cell clonality (Gini index) was significantly higher in non-responders than responders after neoadjuvant nivolumab. Only three patients per response group were included in the TCR analyses, and larger cohorts for validation were called for by the authors.

The sample was PBMCs, taken before nivolumab (anti-PD-1) treatment. This clonotype originated in a person between 35 and 79 years old with oral cavity squamous cell carcinoma. The chain is made from TRBV6-5 and TRBJ1-1; there is no confident call for the D gene. The sequenced DNA: TGTGCCAGCAGTTCGTGGCGGGAAGCTTTCTTT. It is translated as CASSSWREAFF.